These 6 T cell receptor beta chains came from one sample sequenced in a study of CD8+CD57+ T cells in acquired aplastic anemia. Template material for TCR beta VDJ and CDR3 profiling consisted of genomic DNA. TCRdb called the reads again in MiXCR, with one record for every CDR3 protein. The sample has some 180,000 distinct CDR3 sequences, approximately 49% seen once; the top ten hold 2.9%. Specimen: sorted CD4+, CD8+, or CD8+CD57+ T cells (not recorded which) from PBMCs. All receptors derive from a human donor in good health.

This clonotype was detected a few times. The V call is TRBV5-1, the J call TRBJ2-2, with TRBD1 identical over 7 bases. Per the germline V gene, CDR1 is SGHRS and CDR2 is YFSETQ. The CDR3 consists of 15 residues. J was trimmed by 3 bases and V by 3 bases; bases with no gene match: 5. CDR3 residues: CASSWTGTDTGELFF. The CDR3 region has the DNA TGCGCCAGCAGCTGGACCGGGACAGACACCGGGGAGCTGTTTTTT.

This clonotype was detected only a few times. This chain joins TRBV7-2 and TRBJ2-7; unclear D gene. This CDR3 is built from 12 residues. V gave up 6 bases and J gave up 0 bases, with 6 bases separating them. Per the germline V gene, CDR1 is SGHTA and CDR2 is FQGNSA. DNA for the CDR3: TGTGCCAGCAGTCTTAACTCCTACGAGCAGTACTTC. Its translation: CASSLNSYEQYF. Looking up the rest from reference TRBV7-2 and TRBJ2-7 gives the full variable domain: GAGVSQSPSNKVTEKGKDVELRCDPISGHTALYWYRQSLGQGLEFLIYFQGNSAPDKSGLPSDRFSAERTGGSVSTLTIQRTQQEDSAVYLCASSLNSYEQYFGPGTRLTVT.

This clonotype was seen ten or more times. This chain connects TRBV19 to TRBJ1-5; D possibly corresponds to TRBD1 (5 bases). Trimming pared 5 bases from V and 2 bases from J, leaving 19 bases between. The CDR3 extends over 17 amino acids. CDR1 is LNHDA and CDR2 is SQIVND in the germline V gene (reference sequence). The CDR3 DNA sequence: TGTGCCAGTAGTCGATTAGACCGGGGCCGGGGCAATCAGCCCCAGCATTTT. This translates into CASSRLDRGRGNQPQHF.

Many counts were recorded for this clonotype. J is TRBJ2-7 and V is TRBV9; TRBD1 might be the D (6 bases). This CDR3 is 15 amino acids long. Trimming removed 3 bases at V and 0 bases at J, with 13 bases between. Germline V gives CDR1 SGDLS, CDR2 YYNGEE. The CDR3 DNA reads as TGTGCCAGCAGCGCAGAGTTACAGGGCTCCTACGAGCAGTACTTC. This translates into CASSAELQGSYEQYF.

The gene calls are TRBV18 and TRBJ2-3, with TRBD1 as a possible D gene (7 bases). There are 15 residues in the CDR3. V was cut by 2 bases and J by 5 bases, with 14 bases left in between. CDR1 KGHSH and CDR2 LQKENI come from the germline V gene. This CDR3 is CASSPGLQGIDTQYF. Written as DNA, the CDR3 is TGTGCCAGCTCACCAGGACTACAGGGGATAGATACGCAGTATTTT. Full variable domain (outside the CDR3, taken from reference TRBV18 and TRBJ2-3): NAGVMQNPRHLVRRRGQEARLRCSPMKGHSHVYWYRQLPEEGLKFMVYLQKENIIDESGMPKERFSAEFPKEGPSILRIQQVVRGDSAAYFCASSPGLQGIDTQYFGPGTRLTVL.

The table lists this clonotype with a few counts. V is TRBV10-2 and J is TRBJ1-2; a weak D match, TRBD1 (5 bases). Germline V gene sequence: CDR1 WSHSY, CDR2 SAAADI. Trimming shortened V by 3 bases and J by 6 bases, and 11 bases separated the two germline ends. The CDR3 totals 13 residues. The CDR3: CASSDRQSNGYTF. CDR3 coding DNA: TGCGCCAGCAGTGATCGACAGTCAAATGGCTACACCTTC.